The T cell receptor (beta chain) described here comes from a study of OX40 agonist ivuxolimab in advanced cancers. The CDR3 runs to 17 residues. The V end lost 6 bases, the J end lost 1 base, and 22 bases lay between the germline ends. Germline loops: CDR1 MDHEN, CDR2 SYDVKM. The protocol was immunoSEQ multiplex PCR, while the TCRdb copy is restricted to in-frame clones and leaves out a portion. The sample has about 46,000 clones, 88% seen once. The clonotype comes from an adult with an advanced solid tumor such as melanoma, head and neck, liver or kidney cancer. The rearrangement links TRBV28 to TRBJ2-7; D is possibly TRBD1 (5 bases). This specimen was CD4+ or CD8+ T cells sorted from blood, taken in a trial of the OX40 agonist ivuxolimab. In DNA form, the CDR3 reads TGTGCCAGCAGCCCAGGTTGGGGCGGCGAACTATCCTACGAGCAGTACTTC. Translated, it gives CASSPGWGGELSYEQYF.